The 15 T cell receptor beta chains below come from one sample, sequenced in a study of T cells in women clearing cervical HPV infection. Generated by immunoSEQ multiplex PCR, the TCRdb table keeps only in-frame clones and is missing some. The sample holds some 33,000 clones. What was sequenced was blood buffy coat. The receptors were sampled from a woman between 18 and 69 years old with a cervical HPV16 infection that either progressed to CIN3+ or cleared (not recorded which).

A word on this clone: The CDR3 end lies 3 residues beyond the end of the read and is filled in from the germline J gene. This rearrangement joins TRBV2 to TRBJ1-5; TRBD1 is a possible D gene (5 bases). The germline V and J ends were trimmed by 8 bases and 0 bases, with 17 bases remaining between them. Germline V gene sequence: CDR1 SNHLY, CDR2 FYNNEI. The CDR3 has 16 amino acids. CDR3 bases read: TGTGCCAGCCCCGGGGGGACTCCTGCTAGCAATCAGCCC. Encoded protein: CASPGGTPASNQP. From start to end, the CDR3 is CASPGGTPASNQPQHF.

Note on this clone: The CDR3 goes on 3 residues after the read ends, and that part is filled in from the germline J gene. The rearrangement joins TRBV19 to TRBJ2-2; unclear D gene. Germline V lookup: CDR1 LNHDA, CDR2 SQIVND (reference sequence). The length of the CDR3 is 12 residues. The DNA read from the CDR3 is TGTGCCAGTAGTCCCAGGAGTGAAAAG. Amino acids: CASSPRSEK. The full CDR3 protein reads CASSPRSEKLFF.

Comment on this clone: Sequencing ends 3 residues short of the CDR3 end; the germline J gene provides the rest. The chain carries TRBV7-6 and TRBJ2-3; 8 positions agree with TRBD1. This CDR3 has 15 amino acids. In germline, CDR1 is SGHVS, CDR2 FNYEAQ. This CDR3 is CASSSTTGANQPQYF. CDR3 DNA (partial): TGTGCCAGCAGCTCTACGACAGGGGCGAATCAGCCG. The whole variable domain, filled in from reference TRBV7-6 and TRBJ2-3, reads GAGVSQSPRYKVTKRGQDVALRCDPISGHVSLYWYRQALGQGPEFLTYFNYEAQQDKSGLPNDRFSAERPEGSISTLTIQRTEQRDSAMYRCASSSTTGANQPQYFGPGTRLTVL.

The sequenced CDR3 bases are TGTGCCAGCAGCTTCAGGGGGGAACCAGAGAATGAG. Translation gives CASSFRGEPENE. The whole CDR3 region reads CASSFRGEPENEQFF. The rearrangement links TRBV7-2 to TRBJ2-1, with D perhaps TRBD1 (7 bases). The read falls 3 residues short of the CDR3 end, and the missing part is taken from the germline J gene. Trimming pared 3 bases from V and 7 bases from J, leaving 16 bases between. The germline CDR1 and CDR2 sequences are SGHTA and FQGNSA. The CDR3 contains 15 residues.

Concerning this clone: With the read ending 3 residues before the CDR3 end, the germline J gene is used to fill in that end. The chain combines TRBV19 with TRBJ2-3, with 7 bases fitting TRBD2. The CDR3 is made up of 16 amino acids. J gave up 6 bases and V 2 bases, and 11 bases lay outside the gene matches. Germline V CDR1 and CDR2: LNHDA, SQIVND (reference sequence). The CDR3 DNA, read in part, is TGTGCCAGTAGTATAAGGGCGGGGGAACCTGGGGATACG. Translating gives CASSIRAGEPGDT. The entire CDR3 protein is CASSIRAGEPGDTQYF.

The part of the CDR3 DNA that was read is TGCAGCGTTGCTACAGGGAGGGACACTGAA. As protein: CSVATGRDTE. The entire CDR3 protein reads CSVATGRDTEAFF. The chain uses TRBV29-1 and TRBJ1-1, with TRBD1 as a possible D gene (6 bases). The read is 3 residues too short to cover the CDR3 end, so that end is filled in from the germline J gene. The CDR3 has 13 residues. The ends were cut back, 4 bases at V and 3 bases at J, with 12 bases in the middle. CDR1 and CDR2 from the germline V gene are SQVTM and ANQGSEA.

The CDR3 bases that were read are TGTGCCAGTAAGGACAGGGGGTTCTCCTACGAC. Protein product: CASKDRGFSYD. The CDR3 reads in full as CASKDRGFSYDYTF. This sequence joins TRBV19 and TRBJ1-2, with 10 nucleotides matching TRBD1. Read sequence stops 3 residues before the CDR3 end, and the germline J gene provides the missing end. The CDR3 length is 14 residues. CDR1 is LNHDA and CDR2 is SQIVND in the germline V gene (reference sequence).

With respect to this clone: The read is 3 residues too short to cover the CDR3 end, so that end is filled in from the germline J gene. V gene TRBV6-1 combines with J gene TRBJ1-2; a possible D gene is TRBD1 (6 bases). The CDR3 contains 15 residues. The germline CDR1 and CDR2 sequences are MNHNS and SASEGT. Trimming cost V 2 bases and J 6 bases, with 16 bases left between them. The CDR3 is CASSELAGASDGYTF. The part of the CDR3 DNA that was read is TGTGCCAGCAGTGAATTGGCAGGGGCGTCGGATGGC.

CDR3 residues: CASSEAPRTEAFF. The CDR3 bases that were read are TGTGCCAGCAGTGAAGCCCCGCGCACTGAA. The chain joins TRBV6-1 to TRBJ1-1, with D unclear. The read falls 3 residues short of the CDR3 end, and the missing part is taken from the germline J gene. Germline V CDR1 and CDR2: MNHNS, SASEGT. The CDR3 contains 13 residues. Trimming cost V 0 bases and J 4 bases, with 6 bases left between them.

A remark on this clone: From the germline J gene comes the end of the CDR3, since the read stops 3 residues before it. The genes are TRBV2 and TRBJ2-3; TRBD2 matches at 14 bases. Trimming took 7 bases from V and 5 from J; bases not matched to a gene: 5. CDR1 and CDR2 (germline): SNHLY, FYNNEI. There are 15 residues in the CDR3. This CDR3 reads CASTPTSGRGDTQYF. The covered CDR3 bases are TGTGCCAGCACCCCGACTAGCGGGAGGGGAGATACG.

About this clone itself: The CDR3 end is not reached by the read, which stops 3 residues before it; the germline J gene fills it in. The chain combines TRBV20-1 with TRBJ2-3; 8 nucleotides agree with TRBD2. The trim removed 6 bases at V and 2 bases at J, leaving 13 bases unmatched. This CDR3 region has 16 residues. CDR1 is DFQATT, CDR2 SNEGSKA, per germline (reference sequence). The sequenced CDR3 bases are TGCAGTGCCGCTCCCCAGCGGGGGTCATACACAGATACG. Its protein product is CSAAPQRGSYTDT. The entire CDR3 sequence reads CSAAPQRGSYTDTQYF.

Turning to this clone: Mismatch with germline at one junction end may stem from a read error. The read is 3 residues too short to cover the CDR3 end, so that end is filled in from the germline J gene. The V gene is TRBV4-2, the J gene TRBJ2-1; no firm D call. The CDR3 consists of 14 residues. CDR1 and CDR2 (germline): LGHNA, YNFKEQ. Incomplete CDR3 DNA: TGCGCCAGCAGCCAAGGGCTAGGCAACAATGAG. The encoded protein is CASSQGLGNNE. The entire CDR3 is CASSQGLGNNEQFF.

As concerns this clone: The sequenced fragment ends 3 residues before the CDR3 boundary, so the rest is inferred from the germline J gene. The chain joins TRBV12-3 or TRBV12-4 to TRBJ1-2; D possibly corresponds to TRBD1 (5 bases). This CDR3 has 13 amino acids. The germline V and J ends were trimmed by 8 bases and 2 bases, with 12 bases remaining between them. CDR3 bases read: TGTGCCAGCCAGGGAAGCACGAACTATGGC. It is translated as CASQGSTNYG. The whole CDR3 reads CASQGSTNYGYTF.

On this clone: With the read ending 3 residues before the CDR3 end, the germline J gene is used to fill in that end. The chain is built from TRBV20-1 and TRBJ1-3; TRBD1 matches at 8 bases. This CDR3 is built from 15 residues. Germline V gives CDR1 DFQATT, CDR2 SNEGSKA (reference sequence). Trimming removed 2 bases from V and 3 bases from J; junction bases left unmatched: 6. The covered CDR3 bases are TGCAGTGCTAGACCGTGGGGACAGGTTGGAAACACC. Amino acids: CSARPWGQVGNT. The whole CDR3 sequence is CSARPWGQVGNTIYF.

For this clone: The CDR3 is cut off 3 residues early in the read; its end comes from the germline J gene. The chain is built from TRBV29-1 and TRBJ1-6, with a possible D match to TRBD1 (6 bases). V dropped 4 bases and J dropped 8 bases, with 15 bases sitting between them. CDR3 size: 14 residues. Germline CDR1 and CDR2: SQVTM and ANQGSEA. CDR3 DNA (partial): TGCAGCGTTGCCCTACGGGACACGGATTCACCC. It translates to CSVALRDTDSP. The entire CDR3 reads CSVALRDTDSPLHF.